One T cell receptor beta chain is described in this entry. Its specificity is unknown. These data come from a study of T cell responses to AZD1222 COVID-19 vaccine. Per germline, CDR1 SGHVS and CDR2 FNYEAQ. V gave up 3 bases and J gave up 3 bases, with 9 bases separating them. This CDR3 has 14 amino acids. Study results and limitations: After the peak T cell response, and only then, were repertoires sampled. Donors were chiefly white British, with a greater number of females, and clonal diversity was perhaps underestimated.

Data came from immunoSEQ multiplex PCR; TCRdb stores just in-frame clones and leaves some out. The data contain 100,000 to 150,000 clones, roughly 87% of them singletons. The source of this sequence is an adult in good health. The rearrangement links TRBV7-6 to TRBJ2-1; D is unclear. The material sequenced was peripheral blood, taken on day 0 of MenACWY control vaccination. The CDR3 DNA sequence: TGTGCCAGCAGCTTTGGAGCGATCTACAATGAGCAGTTCTTC. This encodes CASSFGAIYNEQFF.